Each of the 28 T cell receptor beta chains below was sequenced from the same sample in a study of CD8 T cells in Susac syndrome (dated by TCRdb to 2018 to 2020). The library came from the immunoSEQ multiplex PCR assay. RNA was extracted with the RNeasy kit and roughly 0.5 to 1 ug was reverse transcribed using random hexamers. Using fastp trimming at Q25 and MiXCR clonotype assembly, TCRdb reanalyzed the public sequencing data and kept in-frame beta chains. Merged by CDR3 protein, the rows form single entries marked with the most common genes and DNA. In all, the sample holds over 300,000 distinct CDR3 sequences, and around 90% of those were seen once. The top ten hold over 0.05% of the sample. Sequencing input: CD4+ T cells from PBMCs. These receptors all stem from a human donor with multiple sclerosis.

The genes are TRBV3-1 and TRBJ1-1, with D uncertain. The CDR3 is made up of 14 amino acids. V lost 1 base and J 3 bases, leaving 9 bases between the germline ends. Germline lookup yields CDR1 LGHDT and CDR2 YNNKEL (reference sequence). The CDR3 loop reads CASSQVGSHTEAFF. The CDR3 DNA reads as TGTGCCAGCAGCCAAGTCGGCAGTCACACTGAAGCTTTCTTT.

CDR3 in DNA: TGTGCCAGCAGCTTCAGCGGGAGGGCCGGGGAGCTGTTTTTT. It is translated as CASSFSGRAGELFF. The J gene is TRBJ2-2, the V gene TRBV7-9, with 10 positions matching TRBD2. CDR3 length: 14 residues. CDR1 is SEHNR, CDR2 FQNEAQ, per germline (reference sequence). J gave up 6 bases and V 3 bases, and 1 base lay outside the gene matches.

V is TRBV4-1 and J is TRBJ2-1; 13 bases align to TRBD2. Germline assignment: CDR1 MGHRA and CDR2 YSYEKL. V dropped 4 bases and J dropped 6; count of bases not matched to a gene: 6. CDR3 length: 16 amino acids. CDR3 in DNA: TGCGCCAGCAGCCCAGGGTGGACTAGCGGGAGCAATGAGCAGTTCTTC. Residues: CASSPGWTSGSNEQFF.

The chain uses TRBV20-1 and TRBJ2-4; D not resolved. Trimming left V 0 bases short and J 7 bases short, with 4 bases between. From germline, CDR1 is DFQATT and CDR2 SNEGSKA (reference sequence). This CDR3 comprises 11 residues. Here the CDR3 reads CSARDLNIQYF. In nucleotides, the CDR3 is TGCAGTGCTAGAGATCTTAACATTCAGTACTTC.

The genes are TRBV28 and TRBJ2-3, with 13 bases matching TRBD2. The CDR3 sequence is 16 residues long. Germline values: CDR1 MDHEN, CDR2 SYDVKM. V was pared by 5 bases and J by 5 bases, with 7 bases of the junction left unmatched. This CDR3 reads CASSQTSGGPIDTQYF. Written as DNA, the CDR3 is TGTGCCAGCAGTCAGACTAGCGGGGGGCCGATAGATACGCAGTATTTT.

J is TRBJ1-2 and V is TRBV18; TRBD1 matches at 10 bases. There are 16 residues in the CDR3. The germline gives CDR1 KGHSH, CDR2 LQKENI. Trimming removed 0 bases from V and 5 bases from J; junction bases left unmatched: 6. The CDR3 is CASSPPYRDRGYGYTF. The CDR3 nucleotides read TGTGCCAGCTCACCACCATACCGGGACAGGGGATATGGCTACACCTTC.

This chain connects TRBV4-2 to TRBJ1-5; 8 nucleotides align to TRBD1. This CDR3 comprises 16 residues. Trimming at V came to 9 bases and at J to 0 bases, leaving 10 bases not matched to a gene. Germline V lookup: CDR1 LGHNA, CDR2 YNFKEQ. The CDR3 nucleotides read TGTGCCAGTCGGCCGGGACAGGCCGATAGCAATCAGCCCCAGCATTTT. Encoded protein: CASRPGQADSNQPQHF.

The DNA of the CDR3 is TGTGCCAGCAGCCAAGATGGGCCAGTGGACATTCAGTACTTC. Its translation is CASSQDGPVDIQYF. The V gene is TRBV14, the J gene TRBJ2-4, with D unclear. Trimming removed 0 bases from V and 8 bases from J, with 11 bases in between. This CDR3 is 14 amino acids long. Germline loops: CDR1 SGHDN, CDR2 FVKESK.

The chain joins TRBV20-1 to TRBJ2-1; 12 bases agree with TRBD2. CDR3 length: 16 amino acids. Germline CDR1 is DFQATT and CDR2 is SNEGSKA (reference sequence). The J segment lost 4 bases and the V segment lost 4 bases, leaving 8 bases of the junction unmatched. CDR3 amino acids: CSATSGRAWGYNEQFF. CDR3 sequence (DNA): TGCAGTGCTACTAGCGGGAGGGCTTGGGGTTACAATGAGCAGTTCTTC.

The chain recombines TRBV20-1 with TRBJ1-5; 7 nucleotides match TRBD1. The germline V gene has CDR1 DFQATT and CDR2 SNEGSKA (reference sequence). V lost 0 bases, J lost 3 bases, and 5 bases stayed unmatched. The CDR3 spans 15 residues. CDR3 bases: TGCAGTGCTAGAGAACAGGGGAGTTCCAATCAGCCCCAGCATTTT. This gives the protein CSAREQGSSNQPQHF.

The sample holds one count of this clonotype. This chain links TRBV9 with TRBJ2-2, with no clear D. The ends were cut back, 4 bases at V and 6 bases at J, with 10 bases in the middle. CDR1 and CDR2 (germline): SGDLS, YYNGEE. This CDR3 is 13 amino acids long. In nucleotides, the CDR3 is TGTGCCAGCAGCAAACCCCCCTCCGGGGAGCTGTTTTTT. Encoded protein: CASSKPPSGELFF.

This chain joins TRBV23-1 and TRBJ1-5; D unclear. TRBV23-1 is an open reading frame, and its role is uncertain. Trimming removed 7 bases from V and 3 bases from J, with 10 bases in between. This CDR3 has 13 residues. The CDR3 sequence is CASTPPHNQPQHF. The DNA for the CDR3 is TGCGCCAGCACCCCCCCCCACAATCAGCCCCAGCATTTT.

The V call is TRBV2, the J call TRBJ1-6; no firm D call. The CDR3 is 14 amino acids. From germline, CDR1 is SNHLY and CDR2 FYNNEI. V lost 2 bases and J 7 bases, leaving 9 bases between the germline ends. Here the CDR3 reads CASSERGLNSPLHF. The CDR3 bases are TGTGCCAGCAGTGAAAGAGGGCTCAATTCACCCCTCCACTTT.

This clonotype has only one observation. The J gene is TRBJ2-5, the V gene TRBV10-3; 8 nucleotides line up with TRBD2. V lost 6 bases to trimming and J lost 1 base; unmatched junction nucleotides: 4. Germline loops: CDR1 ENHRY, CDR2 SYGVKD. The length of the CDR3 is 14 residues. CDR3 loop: CAIRVGLAQETQYF. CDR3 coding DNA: TGTGCCATCAGGGTTGGACTAGCCCAAGAGACCCAGTACTTC.

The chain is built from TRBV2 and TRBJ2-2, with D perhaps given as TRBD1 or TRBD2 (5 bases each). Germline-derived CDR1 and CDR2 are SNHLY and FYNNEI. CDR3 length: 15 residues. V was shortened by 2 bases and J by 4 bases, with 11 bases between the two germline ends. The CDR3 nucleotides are TGTGCCAGCAGTGAATCGGGGCCGGGCACCGGGGAGCTGTTTTTT. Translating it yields CASSESGPGTGELFF.

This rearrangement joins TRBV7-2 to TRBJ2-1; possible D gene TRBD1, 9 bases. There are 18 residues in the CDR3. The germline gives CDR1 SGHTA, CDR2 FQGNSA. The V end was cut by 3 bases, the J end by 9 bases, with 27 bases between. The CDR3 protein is CASSFKRGGTGQRGEQFF. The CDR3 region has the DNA TGTGCCAGCAGCTTTAAACGGGGGGGGACAGGGCAACGTGGTGAGCAGTTCTTC.

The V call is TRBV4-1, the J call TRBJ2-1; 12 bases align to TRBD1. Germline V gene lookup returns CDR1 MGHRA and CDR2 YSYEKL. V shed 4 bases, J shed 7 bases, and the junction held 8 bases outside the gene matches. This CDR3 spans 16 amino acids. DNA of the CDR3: TGCGCCAGCAGCCCGCGACCGGGACAGGGGGCGAATGAGCAGTTCTTC. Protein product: CASSPRPGQGANEQFF.

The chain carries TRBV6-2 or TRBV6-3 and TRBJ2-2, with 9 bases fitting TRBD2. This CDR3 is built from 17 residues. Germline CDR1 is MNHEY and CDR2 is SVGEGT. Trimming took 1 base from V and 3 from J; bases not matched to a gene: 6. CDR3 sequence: CASSYLLAGPDTGELFF. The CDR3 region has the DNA TGTGCCAGCAGTTACTTGCTAGCGGGGCCTGACACCGGGGAGCTGTTTTTT.

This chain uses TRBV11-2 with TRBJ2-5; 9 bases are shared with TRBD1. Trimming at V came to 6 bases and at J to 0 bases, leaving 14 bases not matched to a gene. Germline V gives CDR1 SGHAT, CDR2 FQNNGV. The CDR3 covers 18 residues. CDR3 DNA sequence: TGTGCCAGCAGGGCCAACAGGGGGCAAAAAGGATACCAAGAGACCCAGTACTTC. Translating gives CASRANRGQKGYQETQYF. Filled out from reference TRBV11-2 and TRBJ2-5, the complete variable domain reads EAGVAQSPRYKIIEKRQSVAFWCNPISGHATLYWYQQILGQGPKLLIQFQNNGVVDDSQLPKDRFSAERLKGVDSTLKIQPAKLEDSAVYLCASRANRGQKGYQETQYFGPGTRLLVL.

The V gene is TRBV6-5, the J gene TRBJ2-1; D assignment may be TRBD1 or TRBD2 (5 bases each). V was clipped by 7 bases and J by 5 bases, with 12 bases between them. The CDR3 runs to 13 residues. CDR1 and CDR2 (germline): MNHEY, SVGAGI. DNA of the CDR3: TGTGCCAGCACCCGGGACCGAAACAATGAGCAGTTCTTC. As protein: CASTRDRNNEQFF.

The CDR3 nucleotides read TGCAGCGTTGAAACGGTGTCAGGGCATGGCTACACCTTC. Translation: CSVETVSGHGYTF. The V gene is TRBV29-1, the J gene TRBJ1-2, with D possibly matching TRBD1 (5 bases). V lost 2 bases and J lost 6, with 13 bases in between. The length of the CDR3 is 13 residues. The germline V gene has CDR1 SQVTM and CDR2 ANQGSEA. The full variable domain, with the rest looked up from reference TRBV29-1 and TRBJ1-2, is SAVISQKPSRDICQRGTSLTIQCQVDSQVTMMFWYRQQPGQSLTLIATANQGSEATYESGFVIDKFPISRPNLTFSTLTVSNMSPEDSSIYLCSVETVSGHGYTFGSGTRLTVV.

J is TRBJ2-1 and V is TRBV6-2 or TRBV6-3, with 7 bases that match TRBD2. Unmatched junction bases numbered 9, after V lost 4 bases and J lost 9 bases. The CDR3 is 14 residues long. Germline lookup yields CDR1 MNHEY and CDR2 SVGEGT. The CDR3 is CASSSPGTTVEQFF. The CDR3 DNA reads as TGTGCCAGCAGTTCGCCCGGGACTACGGTTGAGCAGTTCTTC.

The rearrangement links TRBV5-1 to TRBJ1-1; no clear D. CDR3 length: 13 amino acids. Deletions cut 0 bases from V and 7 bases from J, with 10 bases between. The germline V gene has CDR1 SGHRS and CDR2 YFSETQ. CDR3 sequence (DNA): TGCGCCAGCAGCTTGGGCGGGAGATTTGAAGCTTTCTTT. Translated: CASSLGGRFEAFF.

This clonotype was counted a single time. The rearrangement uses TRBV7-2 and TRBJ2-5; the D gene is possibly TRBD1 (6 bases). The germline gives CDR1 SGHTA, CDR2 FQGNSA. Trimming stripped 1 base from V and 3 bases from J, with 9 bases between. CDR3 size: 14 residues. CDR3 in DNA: TGTGCCAGCAGCTTAGGCGGACAGAAAGAGACCCAGTACTTC. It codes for CASSLGGQKETQYF.

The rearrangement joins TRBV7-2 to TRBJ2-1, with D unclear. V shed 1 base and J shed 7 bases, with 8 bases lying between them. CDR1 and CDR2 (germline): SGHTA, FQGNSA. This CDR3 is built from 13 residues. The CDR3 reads CASSLVLGNEQFF. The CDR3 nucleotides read TGTGCCAGCAGCTTAGTTCTGGGAAATGAGCAGTTCTTC.

This CDR3 is CASSLAAGITEAFF. The CDR3 DNA follows: TGTGCCAGCAGCTTGGCCGCCGGAATCACTGAAGCTTTCTTT. The chain employs TRBV11-2 and TRBJ1-1; D remains unclear. V was clipped by 3 bases and J by 4 bases, with 12 bases between them. CDR1 is SGHAT and CDR2 is FQNNGV in the germline V gene. The CDR3 has 14 residues.

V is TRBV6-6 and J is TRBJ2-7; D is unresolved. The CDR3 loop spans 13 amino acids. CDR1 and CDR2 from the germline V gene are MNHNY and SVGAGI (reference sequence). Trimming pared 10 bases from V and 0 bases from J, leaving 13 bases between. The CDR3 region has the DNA TGTGCCACCAGAGTTAGGAGCTCCTACGAGCAGTACTTC. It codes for CATRVRSSYEQYF.

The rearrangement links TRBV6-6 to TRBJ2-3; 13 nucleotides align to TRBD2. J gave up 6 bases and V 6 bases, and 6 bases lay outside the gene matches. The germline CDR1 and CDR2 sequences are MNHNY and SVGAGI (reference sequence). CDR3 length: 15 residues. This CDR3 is CASSPGTSGKDTQYF. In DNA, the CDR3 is TGTGCCAGCAGCCCCGGGACTAGCGGGAAGGATACGCAGTATTTT.